This T cell receptor beta chain was observed in a study of shared clonotypes between healthy human individuals. Study results and caveats: It was the non-shared clonotypes that had lower generation probabilities than clonotypes shared by all four donors. Memory subsets generally showed lower estimated richness than naive subsets.

For each subset, genomic DNA was distributed in equal portions over several immunoSEQ plates. Authors' methods: Junction-only immunoSEQ sequences carried no quality scores, so filtering differed. Libraries were prepared by immunoSEQ multiplex PCR; TCRdb keeps only in-frame clonotypes and omits some of them. From that table come the V and J calls and clone size; the DNA was used to work out D and trimming. The repertoire holds roughly 220,000 clones, with under 80% as singletons. Worth noting for this clone: What it binds is not known.

The V end was cut by 3 bases, the J end by 1 base, with 14 bases between. The CDR3 has 16 amino acids. The germline gives CDR1 SGHDT, CDR2 YYEEEE. J is TRBJ2-1 and V is TRBV5-6; a weak D match, TRBD2 (5 bases). What was sequenced was memory CD4+ T cells sorted from blood. The subset: CD45RA-negative fraction. The receptor was derived from a man in his thirties or forties in good health. Here the CDR3 reads CASSYDTGVSYNEQFF. As DNA, the CDR3 is TGTGCCAGCAGCTACGACACCGGGGTTTCCTACAATGAGCAGTTCTTC.